These 7 T cell receptor beta chains share one sample of origin, sequenced in a study of tumor-infiltrating lymphocytes in localized non-small cell lung cancer. Generated by immunoSEQ multiplex PCR, the TCRdb table keeps only in-frame clones and is missing some. Among some 8,700 clones listed, around three quarters were seen once. Source material: uninvolved lung tissue not adjacent to the tumor. The receptors derive from a human donor with non-small cell lung cancer.

This chain links TRBV5-1 with TRBJ2-5; TRBD2 might be the D (5 bases). With 7 bases removed from V and 5 bases from J, the gap between germline ends came to 15 bases. Germline CDR1 is SGHRS and CDR2 is YFSETQ. The length of the CDR3 is 13 residues. The CDR3 DNA is TGCGCCAGCCGTTTGAGACCGGGGGAGACCCAGTACTTC. This codes for CASRLRPGETQYF.

V and J are TRBV11-2 and TRBJ1-2; D may be TRBD1 (5 bases). V dropped 0 bases and J dropped 5 bases, with 10 bases sitting between them. From germline, CDR1 is SGHAT and CDR2 FQNNGV. This CDR3 spans 14 amino acids. CDR3 nucleotide sequence: TGTGCCAGCAGCTTAGAGGCAGGGCAGTATGGCTACACCTTC. As protein: CASSLEAGQYGYTF. The full variable domain, rest sourced from reference TRBV11-2 and TRBJ1-2, is EAGVAQSPRYKIIEKRQSVAFWCNPISGHATLYWYQQILGQGPKLLIQFQNNGVVDDSQLPKDRFSAERLKGVDSTLKIQPAKLEDSAVYLCASSLEAGQYGYTFGSGTRLTVV.

This clone was recorded a few times. The chain is built from TRBV4-2 and TRBJ2-2, with D hard to call. Trimming shortened V by 4 bases and J by 2 bases, and 11 bases separated the two germline ends. Germline CDR1 is LGHNA and CDR2 is YNFKEQ. This CDR3 contains 15 residues. CDR3 sequence: CASSPGLDNTGELFF. CDR3 coding DNA: TGTGCCAGCAGCCCCGGGCTGGACAACACCGGGGAGCTGTTTTTT.

This clone was seen a few times. The V and J genes are TRBV20-1 and TRBJ1-2, with TRBD1 as a possible D gene (5 bases). The germline V gene has CDR1 DFQATT and CDR2 SNEGSKA (reference sequence). The CDR3 consists of 9 residues. Trimming cost V 7 bases and J 8 bases, with 8 bases left between them. The DNA for the CDR3 is TGCAGTGTGGGGGGGGGCTACACCTTC. This gives the protein CSVGGGYTF.

The V gene is TRBV6-1, the J gene TRBJ1-2, with TRBD1 matching over 7 bases. Germline V gene data show CDR1 as MNHNS and CDR2 as SASEGT. Germline trimming cut 2 bases from V and 6 bases from J; bases unmatched to any gene: 9. The CDR3 is 15 amino acids. In DNA, the CDR3 is TGTGCCAGCAGTGAATTTCCGACAGGGAGGAATGGCTACACCTTC. Its translation: CASSEFPTGRNGYTF.

The table lists this clone with a few counts. The V gene is TRBV19, the J gene TRBJ1-5, with 7 bases identical to TRBD1. Germline V gene data show CDR1 as LNHDA and CDR2 as SQIVND (reference sequence). J was trimmed by 9 bases and V by 5 bases; bases with no gene match: 10. The CDR3 contains 14 residues. CDR3 nucleotides: TGTGCCAGTAGTCCAAGACAGGGCGAACGGCCCCAGCATTTT. It is translated as CASSPRQGERPQHF.

J is TRBJ2-7 and V is TRBV11-2, with TRBD2 identical over 8 bases. The CDR3 has 13 amino acids. Germline values: CDR1 SGHAT, CDR2 FQNNGV. J was trimmed by 4 bases and V by 7 bases; bases with no gene match: 6. The CDR3 region has the DNA TGTGCCAGCACCCTAGCGGGCCGATACGAGCAGTACTTC. It yields the protein CASTLAGRYEQYF.